Here is one TCR beta chain with its context. The sample is drawn from a study of blood T cell repertoires in COVID-19. V was trimmed by 10 bases and J by 3 bases, leaving 22 bases between them. CDR1 SNHLY and CDR2 FYNNEI come from the germline V gene. The CDR3 has 16 residues. Per the original methods: Estimation of nucleated cell counts was performed using reference gene primer amplification. Method: immunoSEQ multiplex PCR; TCRdb's copy keeps in-frame clones and lacks some. For V, J and clone size, that table is used; D and trimming come from the DNA. The sample includes roughly 350,000 clones, approximately 89% of them seen just once.

The genes are TRBV2 and TRBJ2-1, with a tentative D call TRBD1 (5 bases). The clonotype was recovered from a woman aged 30 to 39 with COVID-19, enrolled during active disease. Sequencing was carried out using peripheral blood. CDR3 protein: CAIYPRQGDFYNEQFF. Here the CDR3 DNA reads TGTGCCATCTACCCTCGGCAGGGCGATTTCTACAATGAGCAGTTCTTC.